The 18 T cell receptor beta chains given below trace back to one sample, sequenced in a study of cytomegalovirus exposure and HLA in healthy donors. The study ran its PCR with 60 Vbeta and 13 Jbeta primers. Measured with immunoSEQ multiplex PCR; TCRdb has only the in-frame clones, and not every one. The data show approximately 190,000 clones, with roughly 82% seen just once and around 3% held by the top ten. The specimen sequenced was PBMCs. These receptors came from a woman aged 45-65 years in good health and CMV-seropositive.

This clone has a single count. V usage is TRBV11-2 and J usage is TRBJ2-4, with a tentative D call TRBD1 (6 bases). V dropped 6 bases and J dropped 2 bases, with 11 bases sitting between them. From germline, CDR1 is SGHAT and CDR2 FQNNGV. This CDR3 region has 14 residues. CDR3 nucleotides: TGTGCCAGCAGAAGGACAGACCCCAAAAACATTCAGTACTTC. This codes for CASRRTDPKNIQYF.

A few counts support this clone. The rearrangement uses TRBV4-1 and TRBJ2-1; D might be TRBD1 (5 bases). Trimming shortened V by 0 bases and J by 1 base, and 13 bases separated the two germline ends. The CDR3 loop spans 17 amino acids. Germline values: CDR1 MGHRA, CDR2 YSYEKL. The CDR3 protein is CASSQEVGHKSYNEQFF. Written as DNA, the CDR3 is TGCGCCAGCAGCCAAGAGGTGGGGCACAAGTCCTACAATGAGCAGTTCTTC.

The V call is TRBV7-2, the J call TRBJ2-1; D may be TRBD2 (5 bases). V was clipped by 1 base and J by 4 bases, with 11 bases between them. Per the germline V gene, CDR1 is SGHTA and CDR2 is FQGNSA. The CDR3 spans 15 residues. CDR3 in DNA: TGTGCCAGCAGCTTAGTAATTGGGGAGTACAATGAGCAGTTCTTC. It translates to CASSLVIGEYNEQFF. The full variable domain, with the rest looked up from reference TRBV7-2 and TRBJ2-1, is GAGVSQSPSNKVTEKGKDVELRCDPISGHTALYWYRQSLGQGLEFLIYFQGNSAPDKSGLPSDRFSAERTGGSVSTLTIQRTQQEDSAVYLCASSLVIGEYNEQFFGPGTRLTVL.

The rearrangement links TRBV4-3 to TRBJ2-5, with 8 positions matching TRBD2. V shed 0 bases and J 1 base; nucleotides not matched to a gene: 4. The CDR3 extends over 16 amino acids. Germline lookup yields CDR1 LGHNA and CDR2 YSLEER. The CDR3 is CASSQERGVIQETQYF. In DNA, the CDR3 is TGCGCCAGCAGCCAAGAGCGGGGGGTTATCCAAGAGACCCAGTACTTC.

Here the CDR3 DNA reads TGTGCCAGCAGCCAGGATCGGACAGGGGGGGAACAGCCCCAGCATTTT. Protein: CASSQDRTGGEQPQHF. V is TRBV4-2 and J is TRBJ1-5; 10 bases fit TRBD1. The trim removed 3 bases at V and 7 bases at J, leaving 9 bases unmatched. CDR1 LGHNA and CDR2 YNFKEQ come from the germline V gene. The CDR3 has 16 residues.

CDR3 bases: TGTGCCAGCAGTCGGACTAGCGGGATTTTCCAGTACTTC. It yields the protein CASSRTSGIFQYF. The rearrangement uses TRBV6-4 and TRBJ2-7; 12 bases are shared with TRBD2. The V and J ends lost 5 bases and 10 bases, in that order; junction bases with no gene match: 6. The germline V gene has CDR1 MRHNA and CDR2 SNTAGT. This CDR3 has 13 residues.

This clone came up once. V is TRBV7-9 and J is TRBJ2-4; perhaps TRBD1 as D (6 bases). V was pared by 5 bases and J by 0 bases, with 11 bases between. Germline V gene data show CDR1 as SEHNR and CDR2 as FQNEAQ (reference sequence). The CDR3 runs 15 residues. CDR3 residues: CASSLGQLAKNIQYF. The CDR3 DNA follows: TGTGCCAGCAGCCTAGGACAGCTAGCCAAAAACATTCAGTACTTC. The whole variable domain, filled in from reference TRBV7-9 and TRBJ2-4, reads DTGVSQNPRHKITKRGQNVTFRCDPISEHNRLYWYRQTLGQGPEFLTYFQNEAQLEKSRLLSDRFSAERPKGSFSTLEIQRTEQGDSAMYLCASSLGQLAKNIQYFGAGTRLSVL.

CDR3 sequence (DNA): TGCGCCAGCAGCCCAGGGGTCTTAAATAACTATGGCTACACCTTC. Translated, it gives CASSPGVLNNYGYTF. The chain uses TRBV4-1 and TRBJ1-2, with D tentatively TRBD1 (6 bases). The CDR3 is 15 amino acids. Trimming removed 4 bases at V and 1 base at J, with 13 bases between. Germline lookup yields CDR1 MGHRA and CDR2 YSYEKL.

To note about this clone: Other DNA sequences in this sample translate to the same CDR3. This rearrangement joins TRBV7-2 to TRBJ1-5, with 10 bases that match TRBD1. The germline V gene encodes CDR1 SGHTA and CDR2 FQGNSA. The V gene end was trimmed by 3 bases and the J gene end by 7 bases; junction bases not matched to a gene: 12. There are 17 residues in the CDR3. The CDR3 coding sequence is TGTGCCAGCAGCTTGCTGGACAGGGGGAGGCTCGGCCAGCCCCAGCATTTT. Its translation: CASSLLDRGRLGQPQHF.

CDR3 residues: CASSYRGGNQPQHF. DNA for the CDR3: TGTGCCAGCAGTTACAGGGGTGGAAATCAGCCCCAGCATTTT. V usage is TRBV6-5 and J usage is TRBJ1-5; D perhaps matches TRBD1 (5 bases). Between the trimmed V and J ends, which lost 2 bases and 4 bases, there was a span of 9 bases. CDR1 MNHEY and CDR2 SVGAGI come from the germline V gene. This CDR3 is built from 14 residues.

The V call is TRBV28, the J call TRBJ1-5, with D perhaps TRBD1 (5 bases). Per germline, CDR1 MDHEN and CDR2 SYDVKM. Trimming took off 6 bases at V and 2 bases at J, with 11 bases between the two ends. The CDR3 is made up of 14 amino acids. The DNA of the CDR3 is TGTGCCAGCAGCCAGGGTTCGGGCAATCAGCCCCAGCATTTT. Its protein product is CASSQGSGNQPQHF. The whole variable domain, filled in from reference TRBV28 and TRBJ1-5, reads DVKVTQSSRYLVKRTGEKVFLECVQDMDHENMFWYRQDPGLGLRLIYFSYDVKMKEKGDIPEGYSVSREKKERFSLILESASTNQTSMYLCASSQGSGNQPQHFGDGTRLSIL.

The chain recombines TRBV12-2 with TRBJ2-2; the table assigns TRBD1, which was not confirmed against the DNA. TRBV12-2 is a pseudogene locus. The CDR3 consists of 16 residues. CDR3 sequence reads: CASRLGGLDRAGELFF. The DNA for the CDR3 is TGTGCAAGTCGCTTAGGGGGCTTAGATCGGGCCGGGGAGCTGTTTTTT.

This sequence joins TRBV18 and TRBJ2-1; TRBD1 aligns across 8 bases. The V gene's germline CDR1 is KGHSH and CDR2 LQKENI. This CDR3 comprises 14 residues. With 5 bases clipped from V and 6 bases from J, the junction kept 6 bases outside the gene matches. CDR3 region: CASSTGTGGNEQFF. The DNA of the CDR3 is TGTGCCAGCTCAACCGGGACAGGAGGCAATGAGCAGTTCTTC. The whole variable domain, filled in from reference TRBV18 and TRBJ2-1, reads NAGVMQNPRHLVRRRGQEARLRCSPMKGHSHVYWYRQLPEEGLKFMVYLQKENIIDESGMPKERFSAEFPKEGPSILRIQQVVRGDSAAYFCASSTGTGGNEQFFGPGTRLTVL.

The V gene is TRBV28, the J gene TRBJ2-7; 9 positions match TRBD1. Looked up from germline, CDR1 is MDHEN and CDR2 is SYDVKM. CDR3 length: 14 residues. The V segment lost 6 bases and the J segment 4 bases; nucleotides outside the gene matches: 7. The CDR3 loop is CASSEDRGGYEQYF. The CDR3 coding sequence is TGTGCCAGCAGCGAAGACAGGGGGGGGTACGAGCAGTACTTC.

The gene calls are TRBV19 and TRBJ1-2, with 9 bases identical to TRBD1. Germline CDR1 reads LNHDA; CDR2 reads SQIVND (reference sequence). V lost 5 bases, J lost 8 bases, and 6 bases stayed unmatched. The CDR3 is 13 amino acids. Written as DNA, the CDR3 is TGTGCCAGTAGTCCCGACAGGGGGAAGGGCTACACCTTC. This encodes CASSPDRGKGYTF.

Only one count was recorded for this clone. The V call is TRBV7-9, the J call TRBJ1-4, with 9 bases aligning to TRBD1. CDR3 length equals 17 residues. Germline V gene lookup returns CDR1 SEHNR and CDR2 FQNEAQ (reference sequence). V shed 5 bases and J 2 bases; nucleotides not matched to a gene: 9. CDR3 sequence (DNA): TGTGCCAGCAGCCGGGACAGGGTTTTTGTGACTAATGAAAAACTGTTTTTT. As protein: CASSRDRVFVTNEKLFF.

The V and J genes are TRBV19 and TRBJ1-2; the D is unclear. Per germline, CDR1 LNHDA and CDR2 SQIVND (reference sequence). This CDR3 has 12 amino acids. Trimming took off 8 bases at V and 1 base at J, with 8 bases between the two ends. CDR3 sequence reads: CASSVFNYGYTF. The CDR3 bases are TGTGCCAGTTCGGTGTTTAACTATGGCTACACCTTC.

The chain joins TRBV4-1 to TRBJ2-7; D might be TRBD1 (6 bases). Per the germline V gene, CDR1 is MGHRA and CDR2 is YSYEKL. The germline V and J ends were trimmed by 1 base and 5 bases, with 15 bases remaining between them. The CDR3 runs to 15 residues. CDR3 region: CASSQGAGVRDEQYF. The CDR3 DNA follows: TGCGCCAGCAGCCAAGGCGCAGGGGTTCGGGACGAGCAGTACTTC.